This T cell receptor (beta chain) is drawn from a study of siplizumab effects on memory and regulatory T cells. On this clone: Its target is not known. At one boundary the junction diverges from the germline segment, which might be a read error.

Findings of the study overall: With siplizumab, Treg-derived clones averaged roughly 70% of mappable alloreactive CD4+ clones, versus around 25% in controls.

The method was immunoSEQ multiplex PCR; TCRdb's version includes in-frame clones alone and lacks a portion of them. The sample contains 70,000 to 90,000 clones, around 93% of which appear only once. The receptor's source is a human donor in good health. Sequenced material: CD8+ T cells sorted from blood.

The CDR3 DNA reads TGTGCCAGCAGTGATATAAGGGGCCAAGGGACCCAGTACTTC. Residues: CASSDIRGQGTQYF. The chain links TRBV25-1 to TRBJ2-5, with D perhaps matching TRBD1 (5 bases). The germline V gene has CDR1 MGHDK and CDR2 SYGVNS. The CDR3 loop spans 14 amino acids.